This T cell receptor beta chain was recovered during a study of T cell responses to AZD1222 COVID-19 vaccine. Measured with immunoSEQ multiplex PCR; TCRdb has only the in-frame clones, and not every one. Of about 170,000 clones listed, around 88% are singletons. V was pared by 3 bases and J by 2 bases, with 5 bases between. The CDR3 length is 12 residues. From germline, CDR1 is SGHNT and CDR2 YYREEE (reference sequence). This clone was picked up a small number of times. This sample comprised peripheral blood, obtained 28 days after the second AZD1222 dose. This chain connects TRBV5-4 to TRBJ1-1; unclear D gene. The sequence derives from an adult who received the AZD1222 COVID-19 vaccine. CDR3 sequence (DNA): TGTGCCAGCAGCTCCTACAACACTGAAGCTTTCTTT. The encoded protein is CASSSYNTEAFF.